These 32 T cell receptor beta chains came from one sample sequenced in a study of blood T cell repertoires in COVID-19 (dated by TCRdb to 2020 to 2021). Libraries were constructed by the immunoSEQ multiplex PCR assay. Entries here come from immuneACCESS through TCRdb and include only in-frame sequences with V and J called. Some clones fail to appear in such tables; in the studies checked, an unresolved V gene covers under half of the shortfall, and the cause of the remainder is unknown. Present in this sample are over 130,000 clones, about 80% of which were seen just once. The ten largest clones represent 2.2% of the sample. Sample: peripheral blood. Receptor source: a man aged 70 or older with acute or convalescent COVID-19.

DNA of the CDR3: TGCGCCAGCAGCTTGTCCGGGGGAACCGAAAAACTGTTTTTT. Its protein is CASSLSGGTEKLFF. The chain is built from TRBV5-1 and TRBJ1-4, with D perhaps matching TRBD1 (5 bases). The CDR3 length is 14 residues. CDR1 is SGHRS and CDR2 is YFSETQ in the germline V gene. The V end lost 1 base, the J end lost 8 bases, and 12 bases lay between the germline ends.

With regard to this clone: One end of the junction is discordant with germline, which a read error may explain. V gene TRBV7-8 combines with J gene TRBJ1-5; D uncertain. The CDR3 consists of 13 residues. Per germline, CDR1 SGHVS and CDR2 FQNEAQ. The CDR3 sequence: CASSLGGPRPQHF. The DNA for the CDR3 is TGTGCCAGCAGTTTAGGAGGCCCGAGGCCCCAGCATTTT.

The chain joins TRBV6-1 to TRBJ2-5; TRBD2 aligns across 10 bases. Trimming took 0 bases from V and 2 from J; bases not matched to a gene: 6. Germline V gene lookup returns CDR1 MNHNS and CDR2 SASEGT. The CDR3 is 17 residues long. CDR3 nucleotide sequence: TGTGCCAGCAGTGAAGCTTATGGTAGCGGGGGGCAAGAGACCCAGTACTTC. Its translation: CASSEAYGSGGQETQYF.

This CDR3 is CASSSPSGSGSFYEQYF. CDR3 DNA: TGTGCCAGCAGTTCCCCCTCGGGAAGCGGGTCCTTCTACGAGCAGTACTTC. The gene calls are TRBV28 and TRBJ2-7, with D possibly being TRBD2 (6 bases). Trimming removed 4 bases at V and 3 bases at J, with 22 bases between. Looked up from germline, CDR1 is MDHEN and CDR2 is SYDVKM. This CDR3 spans 17 amino acids.

V and J are TRBV6-1 and TRBJ1-5; 10 bases are a match to TRBD1. With 2 bases clipped from V and 5 bases from J, the junction kept 3 bases outside the gene matches. Germline V gives CDR1 MNHNS, CDR2 SASEGT. The CDR3 length is 15 residues. CDR3 loop: CASSELTGGYQPQHF. Written as DNA, the CDR3 is TGTGCCAGCAGTGAACTGACAGGGGGCTATCAGCCCCAGCATTTT.

The chain links TRBV10-3 to TRBJ1-2; perhaps TRBD1 as D (5 bases). Trimming removed 5 bases at V and 0 bases at J, with 10 bases between. The CDR3 has 14 amino acids. Germline-derived CDR1 and CDR2 are ENHRY and SYGVKD. In nucleotides, the CDR3 is TGTGCCATCAGTAGAGACAGCCCTAACTATGGCTACACCTTC. Residues: CAISRDSPNYGYTF.

This sequence joins TRBV11-2 and TRBJ1-2; D unresolved. CDR3 length equals 13 residues. V gave up 1 base and J gave up 4 bases, with 7 bases separating them. Germline CDR1 is SGHAT and CDR2 is FQNNGV. The CDR3: CASSLASAYGYTF. The CDR3 DNA sequence: TGTGCCAGCAGCTTAGCCAGTGCCTATGGCTACACCTTC.

The chain is built from TRBV19 and TRBJ1-2; no reliable D call. The CDR3 consists of 13 residues. Germline V lookup: CDR1 LNHDA, CDR2 SQIVND (reference sequence). V gave up 0 bases and J gave up 3 bases, with 5 bases separating them. The CDR3 reads CASSIDMYYGYTF. Here the CDR3 DNA reads TGTGCCAGTAGTATAGACATGTACTATGGCTACACCTTC.

On this clone: The sample holds other DNA sequences that translate to the same CDR3. The chain uses TRBV5-1 and TRBJ1-6; 8 nucleotides match TRBD1. CDR1 is SGHRS, CDR2 YFSETQ, per germline. The CDR3 sequence is 14 residues long. V lost 0 bases and J lost 7; bases outside the gene matches: 0. The CDR3 nucleotides are TGCGCCAGCAGCTTGGGACAGGGGAATTCACCCCTCCACTTT. It specifies CASSLGQGNSPLHF.

The chain carries TRBV30 and TRBJ2-7, with 10 bases identical to TRBD1. The germline V gene has CDR1 GTSNPN and CDR2 SVGIG (reference sequence). The CDR3 runs 14 residues. Trimming at V came to 7 bases and at J to 7 bases, leaving 13 bases not matched to a gene. The CDR3 DNA reads TGTGCCTCCCTCCCGGGACAGGGGTTCGGGGAGCAGTACTTC. Amino acids: CASLPGQGFGEQYF.

The CDR3 is CASSLGGARSGANVLTF. DNA of the CDR3: TGTGCCAGCAGCTTAGGCGGGGCCCGCTCTGGGGCCAACGTCCTGACTTTC. This chain connects TRBV7-2 to TRBJ2-6; TRBD2 might be the D (6 bases). CDR1 is SGHTA, CDR2 FQGNSA, per germline. The germline V and J ends were trimmed by 1 base and 0 bases, with 10 bases remaining between them. The CDR3 spans 17 residues. Looking up the rest from reference TRBV7-2 and TRBJ2-6 gives the full variable domain: GAGVSQSPSNKVTEKGKDVELRCDPISGHTALYWYRQSLGQGLEFLIYFQGNSAPDKSGLPSDRFSAERTGGSVSTLTIQRTQQEDSAVYLCASSLGGARSGANVLTFGAGSRLTVL.

V is TRBV27 and J is TRBJ2-7; TRBD1 might be the D (6 bases). This CDR3 is 14 amino acids long. Per germline, CDR1 MNHEY and CDR2 SMNVEV (reference sequence). With 3 bases removed from V and 2 bases from J, the gap between germline ends came to 11 bases. CDR3 protein: CASSFRGRAYEQYF. The CDR3, as DNA: TGTGCCAGCAGTTTCAGGGGCCGGGCCTACGAGCAGTACTTC.

In nucleotides, the CDR3 is TGTGCCAGCAGCTACGGGGGGACAGGGGGCGCGGTATACATTCAGTACTTC. This gives the protein CASSYGGTGGAVYIQYF. This chain connects TRBV5-4 to TRBJ2-4, with 12 bases matching TRBD1. From germline, CDR1 is SGHNT and CDR2 YYREEE (reference sequence). This CDR3 has 17 amino acids. With V trimmed by 3 bases and J by 8 bases, 12 bases remained unmatched.

The CDR3 loop is CASSPGQGHEKLFF. In nucleotides, the CDR3 is TGTGCCAGCAGCCCGGGACAGGGGCATGAAAAACTGTTTTTT. The chain recombines TRBV11-1 with TRBJ1-4; TRBD1 agrees at 10 bases. In germline, CDR1 is SGHAT, CDR2 FQDESV (reference sequence). This CDR3 spans 14 amino acids. Unmatched junction bases numbered 3, after V lost 5 bases and J lost 6 bases.

This rearrangement joins TRBV3-1 (or the pseudogene TRBV3-2) to TRBJ2-3, with D possibly matching TRBD1 (5 bases). Trimming cost V 2 bases and J 6 bases, with 21 bases left between them. CDR3 length: 17 amino acids. CDR1 and CDR2 from the germline V gene are LGHDT and YNNKEL (reference sequence). The DNA of the CDR3 is TGTGCCAGCAGCCAACCAACAGGCCGAAAAGCACACGATACGCAGTATTTT. Protein sequence: CASSQPTGRKAHDTQYF.

This clone was recorded only once. The V gene is TRBV5-1, the J gene TRBJ2-3; 8 bases are shared with TRBD2. J lost 4 bases, V lost 0 bases, and 16 bases had no gene match. This CDR3 is built from 19 residues. Germline CDR1 reads SGHRS; CDR2 reads YFSETQ. Written as DNA, the CDR3 is TGCGCCAGCAGCTTGGGGTTTCTCTCGGGAGGGAGTATGGCAGATACGCAGTATTTT. The encoded protein is CASSLGFLSGGSMADTQYF.

The V and J genes are TRBV4-1 and TRBJ2-3; TRBD1 agrees at 8 bases. Germline V gene data show CDR1 as MGHRA and CDR2 as YSYEKL. This CDR3 spans 13 amino acids. With V trimmed by 6 bases and J by 3 bases, 2 bases remained unmatched. The CDR3 sequence is CASRRQGTDTQYF. The DNA for the CDR3 is TGCGCCAGCAGACGACAGGGGACAGATACGCAGTATTTT.

The V and J genes are TRBV5-1 and TRBJ2-7; 10 nucleotides match TRBD1. Germline assignment: CDR1 SGHRS and CDR2 YFSETQ. This CDR3 spans 15 amino acids. V trimming: 4 bases; J trimming: 6 bases; junction bases outside the gene matches: 10. The CDR3 reads CASSPRQGAEREQYF. The CDR3 DNA sequence: TGCGCCAGCAGCCCTCGACAGGGGGCGGAACGCGAGCAGTACTTC. The full variable domain, with the rest looked up from reference TRBV5-1 and TRBJ2-7, is KAGVTQTPRYLIKTRGQQVTLSCSPISGHRSVSWYQQTPGQGLQFLFEYFSETQRNKGNFPGRFSGRQFSNSRSEMNVSTLELGDSALYLCASSPRQGAEREQYFGPGTRLTVT.

The chain has TRBV19 and TRBJ2-2; 10 bases agree with TRBD1. The germline V gene encodes CDR1 LNHDA and CDR2 SQIVND (reference sequence). The CDR3 extends over 17 amino acids. J gave up 5 bases and V 8 bases, and 14 bases lay outside the gene matches. The CDR3 protein is CASGWTGGYIRTGELFF. CDR3 DNA sequence: TGTGCCAGTGGCTGGACAGGGGGGTATATTAGGACCGGGGAGCTGTTTTTT.

This chain connects TRBV5-1 to TRBJ2-5; TRBD1 aligns across 7 bases. The CDR3 totals 14 residues. Germline CDR1 and CDR2: SGHRS and YFSETQ. V gave up 9 bases and J gave up 0 bases; unmatched junction bases: 8. CDR3 residues: CATHPGQDQETQYF. DNA of the CDR3: TGCGCCACACACCCAGGACAGGACCAAGAGACCCAGTACTTC. Supplemented by reference TRBV5-1 and TRBJ2-5, the full variable domain reads KAGVTQTPRYLIKTRGQQVTLSCSPISGHRSVSWYQQTPGQGLQFLFEYFSETQRNKGNFPGRFSGRQFSNSRSEMNVSTLELGDSALYLCATHPGQDQETQYFGPGTRLLVL.

The chain joins TRBV18 to TRBJ2-7, with 11 bases lining up with TRBD1. Losses at the gene ends were 3 bases for V and 4 bases for J; bases not matched to a gene: 5. This CDR3 contains 15 residues. CDR1 is KGHSH, CDR2 LQKENI, per germline. Here the CDR3 DNA reads TGTGCCAGCTCACCCCCGGGACAGGGGGTTTACGAGCAGTACTTC. Translated: CASSPPGQGVYEQYF.

The rearrangement uses TRBV21-1 and TRBJ2-3; the D call of TRBD1 is as the table states it, not checked on the DNA. TRBV21-1 is an annotated pseudogene. CDR3 length equals 16 residues. CDR3 sequence: CASSKDKGMTADTQYF. CDR3 in DNA: TGTGCCAGCAGCAAAGACAAGGGGATGACGGCAGATACGCAGTATTTT.

The rearrangement joins TRBV29-1 to TRBJ1-3; 7 bases match TRBD1. With V trimmed by 3 bases and J by 0 bases, 2 bases remained unmatched. This CDR3 is 14 amino acids long. In germline, CDR1 is SQVTM, CDR2 ANQGSEA. The chain's CDR3 is CSVDTGDSGNTIYF. In DNA form, the CDR3 reads TGCAGCGTTGATACAGGGGACTCTGGAAACACCATATATTTT.

This clone is a singleton in its sample. The gene calls are TRBV9 and TRBJ1-6; 7 bases match TRBD1. This CDR3 is built from 15 residues. Trimming cost V 5 bases and J 7 bases; bases outside gene matches: 9. Germline CDR1 reads SGDLS; CDR2 reads YYNGEE. This chain's CDR3 is CASRATGSANSPLHF. The CDR3 region has the DNA TGTGCCAGCAGGGCGACAGGGTCTGCGAATTCACCCCTCCACTTT.

The gene calls are TRBV5-1 and TRBJ2-7; 12 nucleotides line up with TRBD1. V was clipped by 4 bases and J by 2 bases; unmatched bases: 4. This CDR3 is 15 amino acids long. CDR1 is SGHRS, CDR2 YFSETQ, per germline. CDR3 nucleotides: TGCGCCAGCAGCGGGGGACAGGGGGCGACCTACGAGCAGTACTTC. It encodes CASSGGQGATYEQYF.

The chain joins TRBV5-1 to TRBJ2-5; 10 bases are a match to TRBD1. J was trimmed by 3 bases and V by 3 bases; bases with no gene match: 5. Germline assignment: CDR1 SGHRS and CDR2 YFSETQ. CDR3 length equals 15 residues. Here the CDR3 reads CASSWTGGSEETQYF. In DNA, the CDR3 is TGCGCCAGCAGCTGGACAGGGGGATCGGAAGAGACCCAGTACTTC.

The genes are TRBV6-4 and TRBJ2-7, with a weak D call TRBD2 (6 bases). The CDR3 is made up of 14 amino acids. The V end was cut by 5 bases, the J end by 2 bases, with 13 bases between. Germline V gene sequence: CDR1 MRHNA, CDR2 SNTAGT. CDR3 bases: TGTGCCAGCAGTACCGCAGCGGGCCCCTACGAGCAGTACTTC. Translating gives CASSTAAGPYEQYF.

This CDR3 is CASSEVTSGYEGGELFF. The CDR3 coding sequence is TGTGCCAGCAGTGAAGTGACTAGCGGTTATGAGGGCGGGGAGCTGTTTTTT. The rearrangement uses TRBV2 and TRBJ2-2; 9 bases line up with TRBD2. CDR3 length: 17 residues. V lost 1 base, J lost 7 bases, and 10 bases stayed unmatched. Germline V gene data show CDR1 as SNHLY and CDR2 as FYNNEI.

The table lists this clone with a few counts. Within the sample, other DNA sequences also encode this same CDR3. V usage is TRBV19 and J usage is TRBJ2-1; 8 nucleotides line up with TRBD2. CDR1 LNHDA and CDR2 SQIVND come from the germline V gene (reference sequence). This CDR3 region has 15 residues. V gave up 6 bases and J gave up 0 bases; unmatched junction bases: 4. The CDR3 sequence: CASRTSGPSYNEQFF. CDR3 coding DNA: TGTGCCAGTAGAACTAGCGGCCCCTCCTACAATGAGCAGTTCTTC.

The rearrangement links TRBV19 to TRBJ1-5; TRBD1 agrees at 7 bases. This CDR3 has 16 residues. In germline, CDR1 is LNHDA, CDR2 SQIVND (reference sequence). V lost 1 base, J lost 3 bases, and 6 bases stayed unmatched. The CDR3 region has the DNA TGTGCCAGTAGTATAGCCCGGACAGGTGCCAATCAGCCCCAGCATTTT. This encodes CASSIARTGANQPQHF.

The V gene is TRBV5-1, the J gene TRBJ2-2; D remains ambiguous. The CDR3 runs to 17 residues. Trimming shortened V by 2 bases and J by 0 bases, and 14 bases separated the two germline ends. Germline-derived CDR1 and CDR2 are SGHRS and YFSETQ. CDR3 loop: CASSLEFDIANTGELFF. The CDR3 DNA reads TGCGCCAGCAGCTTAGAGTTCGACATCGCGAACACCGGGGAGCTGTTTTTT. The full variable domain, with the rest looked up from reference TRBV5-1 and TRBJ2-2, is KAGVTQTPRYLIKTRGQQVTLSCSPISGHRSVSWYQQTPGQGLQFLFEYFSETQRNKGNFPGRFSGRQFSNSRSEMNVSTLELGDSALYLCASSLEFDIANTGELFFGEGSRLTVL.

V and J are TRBV7-9 and TRBJ2-5, with TRBD1 matching 8 bases. Trimming took 1 base from V and 1 from J; bases not matched to a gene: 2. Germline lookup yields CDR1 SEHNR and CDR2 FQNEAQ (reference sequence). The CDR3 contains 15 residues. The CDR3 nucleotides read TGTGCCAGCAGCTTAGACGGGACAGGCCAAGAGACCCAGTACTTC. This codes for CASSLDGTGQETQYF.